This is a list of T cell receptor beta chains from one sample in a study of monozygotic twins with cystic fibrosis. The protocol was immunoSEQ multiplex PCR, while the TCRdb copy is restricted to in-frame clones and leaves out a portion. The sample has some 35,000 clones, around nine tenths seen once. The sequencing input was blood. The receptors originated from a boy between 2 and 10 years old with cystic fibrosis. CDR3s include the opening cysteine and the closing phenylalanine or tryptophan. The order of the fields is J gene, clone size, V gene, D gene, CDR3 DNA, CDR3 protein. A D gene is named only where the DNA matches it firmly. Rows give clone size only sometimes, using once, few, many, or a class for an expanded clone.

TRBJ1-5,once,TRBV27,TRBD1,TGTGCCAGCAGTCCCTCCCGGACAGGGGGCAATCAGCCCCAGCATTTT,CASSPSRTGGNQPQHF
TRBJ1-2,NA,TRBV11-2,NA,TGTGCCAGCAACCGAATAGGAGGAAACTATGGCTACACCTTC,CASNRIGGNYGYTF
TRBJ2-7,NA,TRBV7-9,TRBD1,TGTGCCAGCAGCGGCACTCCGCGGGACAGGGGAAGCGAGCAGTACTTC,CASSGTPRDRGSEQYF
TRBJ1-4,few,TRBV2,NA,TGTGCCAGCAGTGACAGGGGTGAAAAACTGTTTTTT,CASSDRGEKLFF
TRBJ2-1,NA,TRBV6-5,NA,TGTGCCAGCAGATCCATCCGAGGGGATGAGCAGTTCTTC,CASRSIRGDEQFF
TRBJ2-7,few,TRBV2,TRBD2,TGTGCCAGCAGTGATTCCAGCGGGGGCTACGAGCAGTACTTC,CASSDSSGGYEQYF
TRBJ1-2,NA,TRBV11-3,NA,TGTGCCAGCAGCTCCCGGGGATTAGGCTACACCTTC,CASSSRGLGYTF
TRBJ1-5,NA,TRBV6-6,NA,TGTGCCAGCAGCAAGGGCAGTAATCAGCCCCAGCATTTT,CASSKGSNQPQHF
TRBJ1-2,NA,TRBV5-1,TRBD1,TGCGCCAGCAGCTCCGACAGGGGCTGGACTGGCTACACCTTC,CASSSDRGWTGYTF
TRBJ2-7,NA,TRBV7-9,NA,TGTGCCAGCAGCTTAGTAGGTCAGGTGGCCGAGCAGTACTTC,CASSLVGQVAEQYF
TRBJ1-1,once,TRBV11-3,TRBD1,TGTGCCAGCAGCTTAGGCGGACAGGGATTTACGGCTGAAGCTTTCTTT,CASSLGGQGFTAEAFF
TRBJ2-7,NA,TRBV19,NA,TGTGCCAGTAGTGTGAGCCGGGACACAATCACCTACGAGCAGTACTTC,CASSVSRDTITYEQYF
TRBJ1-4,NA,TRBV10-3,TRBD1,TGTGCCATCAGTGCGACAGGGGCCAATGAAAAACTGTTTTTT,CAISATGANEKLFF
TRBJ1-4,NA,TRBV11-3,NA,TGTGCCAGCAGCCATGGGGGTACAGCAACTAATGAAAAACTGTTTTTT,CASSHGGTATNEKLFF
TRBJ1-1,few,TRBV5-1,TRBD1,TGCGCCAGCAGCACATCCGGACAGGGAAGAACTGAAGCTTTCTTT,CASSTSGQGRTEAFF
TRBJ1-2,NA,TRBV11-3,NA,TGTGCCAGCAGCCCCGACACCCACTATGGCTACACCTTC,CASSPDTHYGYTF
TRBJ1-5,once,TRBV12-2,NA,TGTGCAAGTCGCCCCCGGGACAGGGCGAATCAGCCCCAGCATTTT,CASRPRDRANQPQHF
TRBJ1-2,NA,TRBV6-5,TRBD1,TGTGCCAGCAGTTACTACAAAGGGACAGCCTATGGCTACACCTTC,CASSYYKGTAYGYTF
TRBJ2-3,NA,TRBV4-2,NA,TGTGCCAGCAGCCTCAAGGTAGATATTTCAGATACGCAGTATTTT,CASSLKVDISDTQYF
TRBJ1-4,NA,TRBV9,TRBD1,TGTGCCAGCAGCGCAAGCGGGACAGGGTGGGAAAAACTGTTTTTT,CASSASGTGWEKLFF
TRBJ1-2,NA,TRBV6-5,NA,TGTGCCAGCAAACTACAGGGAGGCTATGGCTACACCTTC,CASKLQGGYGYTF
TRBJ2-1,NA,TRBV13,NA,TGTGCCAGCAGCGGGACATCTCCGGGGAATGAGCAGTTCTTC,CASSGTSPGNEQFF
TRBJ2-5,NA,TRBV5-1,NA,TGCGCCAGCAACGAAGGTAGGGGTGCGGAGACCCAGTACTTC,CASNEGRGAETQYF
TRBJ1-1,NA,TRBV27,NA,TGTGCCAGCAGTTTAAGGGGGGGCGGGACTGAAGCTTTCTTT,CASSLRGGGTEAFF
TRBJ1-4,NA,TRBV2,NA,TGTGCCAGCAGGGTGACGGCAACTAATGAAAAACTGTTTTTT,CASRVTATNEKLFF
TRBJ2-7,NA,TRBV27,NA,TGTGCCAGCAGTAACGGGGCCTCCTACGAGCAGTACTTC,CASSNGASYEQYF
TRBJ2-5,NA,TRBV7-8,TRBD1,TGTGCCAGCAGCTCGGGACAGTCTCCATGGGAGACCCAGTACTTC,CASSSGQSPWETQYF
TRBJ1-1,NA,TRBV19,TRBD1,TGTGCCAGTAGTGTGACAGGGGGTTTGGGCACTGAAGCTTTCTTT,CASSVTGGLGTEAFF
TRBJ1-2,NA,TRBV4-3,TRBD1,TGCGCCAGCAGCCAAGATACGGGGACAGGGGTCTATCGGGGCTACACCTTC,CASSQDTGTGVYRGYTF
TRBJ1-1,NA,TRBV5-4,TRBD1,TGTGCCAGCAGCTTCGGGACAGTAGCTGAAGCTTTCTTT,CASSFGTVAEAFF